This is a list of T cell receptor beta chains from one sample in a study of blood T cell repertoires in COVID-19. Clones were sequenced by immunoSEQ multiplex PCR, and TCRdb holds only the in-frame ones, with some missing. The sample has about 280,000 clones; 85% are singletons. The sequenced sample was PBMCs or T cells enriched from blood (not recorded which). Every receptor here comes from a woman aged 45 to 65 who had recovered from COVID-19. The CDR3 runs from the conserved cysteine through the conserved F or W.

V gene,J gene,CDR3 protein
TRBV19,TRBJ1-1,CASSPTVNTEAFF
TRBV29-1,TRBJ1-1,CSVATSTGNTEAFF
TRBV7-2,TRBJ2-1,CASILGTGAGNEQFF
TRBV1,TRBJ2-2,CTSRQLRLAGNTGELFF
TRBV5-5,TRBJ2-5,CASSPGGGYQETQYF
TRBV4-2,TRBJ2-1,CASSPTGADEQFF
TRBV6-1,TRBJ1-2,CASSVRGGRQGMRGYTF
TRBV24-1,TRBJ2-2,CATSDHSGVGSGELFF
TRBV19,TRBJ1-4,CASSSQAATNEKLFF
TRBV6-5,TRBJ2-7,CASIPTGGSYEQYF
TRBV7-2,TRBJ1-2,CASSPPLYRTGKFGYTF
TRBV11-2,TRBJ1-4,CASSLVSRGPGEKLFF
TRBV29-1,TRBJ2-7,CSVGTVYEQYF
TRBV6-5,TRBJ1-5,CASTRQVRVDQPQHF
TRBV28,TRBJ2-1,CASSATGFSNEQFF
TRBV9,TRBJ1-2,CASSARGGGYTF
TRBV28,TRBJ1-3,CATKEGAHSGNTIYF
TRBV24-1,TRBJ2-3,CAASDWTGIADTQYF
TRBV7-9,TRBJ2-3,CASSFLVLKQGALTDTQYF
TRBV3-1/TRBV3-2,TRBJ2-7,CASSRALAGIYEQYF
TRBV11-2,TRBJ1-6,CASSLRKPGQGYSPLHF
TRBV6-5,TRBJ2-2,CASSFRTGGTGELFF
TRBV29-1,TRBJ2-2,CSVRTGNTGELFF
TRBV28,TRBJ1-1,CASSFRQSNTEAFF
TRBV3-1/TRBV3-2,TRBJ1-1,CASSQDRRLEAFF
TRBV4-1,TRBJ1-5,CASSQELNRVGSNQPQHF
TRBV5-4,TRBJ2-1,CASSLEAGVAYNEQFF
TRBV2,TRBJ1-2,CASSWIGQGSHGYTF
TRBV7-8,TRBJ1-1,CASSLASGHAAEAFF
TRBV5-1,TRBJ2-5,CASSLWRGLSQETQYF
TRBV28,TRBJ2-7,CASSPRSLAGQYF
TRBV27,TRBJ1-2,CASSPRQGRNYGYTF
TRBV27,TRBJ2-3,CASSYDGGATDTQYF